The TCR beta chain under discussion was sequenced for a study of T cell responses to AZD1222 COVID-19 vaccine. Study-wide background: Second doses were pooled across both intervals (about 4 or about 12 weeks).

Regarding the study as a whole: Females outnumbered males among donors, who were mostly white British; clonal diversity was possibly underestimated. Only six AZD1222 recipients tested seropositive at baseline.

Libraries were prepared by immunoSEQ multiplex PCR; TCRdb keeps only in-frame clonotypes and omits some of them. The sample has about 80,000 clones, about 90% seen once. The length of the CDR3 is 14 residues. CDR1 is SEHNR and CDR2 is FQNEAQ in the germline V gene (reference sequence). V shed 3 bases and J 4 bases; nucleotides not matched to a gene: 6. This clone occurred once. Its target is unknown. J is TRBJ2-7 and V is TRBV7-9; 7 nucleotides line up with TRBD1. This receptor was taken from an adult in good health. The sample in question was peripheral blood, obtained on day 0 of AZD1222 vaccination. The CDR3 region is CASSFGAQGYEQYF. CDR3 coding DNA: TGTGCCAGCAGCTTTGGGGCACAGGGGTACGAGCAGTACTTC.